The clone carrying this T cell receptor (beta chain) has more than one count but fewer than ten. Trimming cost V 4 bases and J 4 bases; bases outside gene matches: 14. This CDR3 has 18 amino acids. CDR1 is SEHNR, CDR2 FQNEAQ, per germline (reference sequence). The protocol was immunoSEQ multiplex PCR, while the TCRdb copy is restricted to in-frame clones and leaves out a portion. Here the sample spans 90,000 to 120,000 clones, around nine tenths being singletons. The data originate from a study of blood T cell repertoires in COVID-19. Study information: PBMCs, B-cell-depleted T cells, or T cells provided the cDNA or gDNA that made up the material.

Source material: peripheral blood. The genes are TRBV7-9 and TRBJ2-2; the match to TRBD1 covers 8 bases. The sequence was obtained from a woman in her thirties with acute or convalescent COVID-19. The CDR3, as DNA: TGTGCCAGCAGCTGGGGTCCGACAGGGGCCTACTCCACCGGGGAGCTGTTTTTT. Its protein product is CASSWGPTGAYSTGELFF. The entire variable domain, with the rest obtained from reference TRBV7-9 and TRBJ2-2, is as follows: DTGVSQNPRHKITKRGQNVTFRCDPISEHNRLYWYRQTLGQGPEFLTYFQNEAQLEKSRLLSDRFSAERPKGSFSTLEIQRTEQGDSAMYLCASSWGPTGAYSTGELFFGEGSRLTVL.